This T cell receptor (beta chain) originates from a study of shared clonotypes between healthy human individuals. The wider study: Each donor's CD8 memory used one plate, CD8 naive two, each CD4 subset three.

Study-wide points: Compared with memory subsets, naive subsets generally had larger estimated richness. Donor scarcity curtailed the genetic and exposure-history diversity represented herein.

As originally analysed: ImmunoSEQ output lacked quality scores and full-length reads, limiting matched filtering. Sequencing used immunoSEQ multiplex PCR; TCRdb keeps in-frame clones, though not all of them. From that table come the V and J calls and clone size; the DNA was used to work out D and trimming. The sample contains about 2 million clones, roughly 95% of which appear only once. Note on this clone: What it recognizes is unknown.

Selected positively for CCR7 and CD45RO-negative, naive CD8 cells excluded terminally differentiated effector memory CD45RA+ cells. Between the trimmed V and J ends, which lost 3 bases and 7 bases, there was a span of 6 bases. The germline V gene encodes CDR1 MNHEY and CDR2 SVGAGI. The CDR3 runs to 12 residues. Material: naive CD8+ T cells sorted from blood. The chain employs TRBV6-5 and TRBJ2-2, with D unresolved. This clonotype originated in a young man in good health. CDR3 sequence: CASSYPGGELFF. DNA of the CDR3: TGTGCCAGCAGTTATCCTGGCGGGGAGCTGTTTTTT.